The 25 T cell receptor beta chains below were found in one sample sequenced in a study of OX40 agonist ivuxolimab in advanced cancers. The table came from immunoSEQ multiplex PCR; TCRdb's copy has only in-frame clones and leaves some out. The data hold about 70,000 clones, with about 81% observed a single time. The material was CD4+ or CD8+ T cells sorted from blood, obtained in a trial of the OX40 agonist ivuxolimab. The receptors were sampled from an adult with an advanced solid tumor such as melanoma, head and neck, liver or kidney cancer.

This chain joins TRBV19 and TRBJ1-1; 8 bases are a match to TRBD1. The length of the CDR3 is 13 residues. Germline loops: CDR1 LNHDA, CDR2 SQIVND (reference sequence). V shed 6 bases, J shed 8 bases, and the junction held 8 bases outside the gene matches. This chain's CDR3 is CASSHGQGLEAFF. As DNA, the CDR3 is TGTGCCAGTAGCCACGGACAGGGCCTAGAAGCTTTCTTT.

The chain recombines TRBV6-1 with TRBJ2-5; 8 bases agree with TRBD2. The length of the CDR3 is 16 residues. The germline V gene encodes CDR1 MNHNS and CDR2 SASEGT. J lost 1 base, V lost 3 bases, and 7 bases had no gene match. CDR3 residues: CASSEMTGGPQETQYF. The CDR3 region has the DNA TGTGCCAGCAGTGAGATGACGGGAGGGCCCCAAGAGACCCAGTACTTC.

The V and J genes are TRBV20-1 and TRBJ2-7; 7 nucleotides agree with TRBD1. The J segment lost 4 bases and the V segment lost 7 bases, leaving 4 bases of the junction unmatched. In germline, CDR1 is DFQATT, CDR2 SNEGSKA (reference sequence). This CDR3 contains 11 residues. The CDR3 sequence is CSGSRGYEQYF. The CDR3 DNA sequence: TGCAGTGGAAGCAGGGGGTACGAGCAGTACTTC.

The CDR3 DNA sequence: TGTGCCAGCAGCTTTTACCTAGCGGGGGAAGAGACCCAGTACTTC. Protein product: CASSFYLAGEETQYF. The rearrangement uses TRBV11-2 and TRBJ2-5, with 10 bases lining up with TRBD2. Losses at the gene ends were 3 bases for V and 3 bases for J; bases not matched to a gene: 4. Germline V gene sequence: CDR1 SGHAT, CDR2 FQNNGV. This CDR3 contains 15 residues.

This chain connects TRBV19 to TRBJ1-3; D ambiguous. The CDR3 has 13 residues. Trimming cost V 3 bases and J 3 bases, with 6 bases left between them. Germline loops: CDR1 LNHDA, CDR2 SQIVND (reference sequence). The CDR3 here is CASSMGRGNTIYF. The CDR3 DNA reads as TGTGCCAGTAGTATGGGTCGTGGAAACACCATATATTTT.

The chain recombines TRBV6-6 with TRBJ2-3; tentative D call: TRBD1 (6 bases). This CDR3 has 14 amino acids. CDR1 MNHNY and CDR2 SVGAGI come from the germline V gene (reference sequence). V shed 6 bases and J shed 6 bases, with 16 bases lying between them. CDR3 sequence (DNA): TGTGCCAGCAGAAAAACCACAGGGTTGGATACGCAGTATTTT. Translating gives CASRKTTGLDTQYF.

The J gene is TRBJ1-5, the V gene TRBV28; 9 nucleotides agree with TRBD1. V trimming: 7 bases; J trimming: 0 bases; junction bases outside the gene matches: 16. The V gene's germline CDR1 is MDHEN and CDR2 SYDVKM. The CDR3 totals 19 residues. This CDR3 reads CASNSASGQGYYSNQPQHF. CDR3 nucleotide sequence: TGTGCCAGCAACAGTGCCTCGGGACAGGGTTACTATAGCAATCAGCCCCAGCATTTT. Based on the CDR3 plus reference TRBV28 and TRBJ1-5, the full variable domain is DVKVTQSSRYLVKRTGEKVFLECVQDMDHENMFWYRQDPGLGLRLIYFSYDVKMKEKGDIPEGYSVSREKKERFSLILESASTNQTSMYLCASNSASGQGYYSNQPQHFGDGTRLSIL.

This clone has only a few counts. The CDR3: CAIGSPGRSGANVLTF. The CDR3 nucleotides read TGTGCCATCGGCTCCCCGGGTCGCTCTGGGGCCAACGTCCTGACTTTC. The V gene is TRBV27, the J gene TRBJ2-6; D is uncertain. The V and J ends lost 10 bases and 0 bases respectively, with 16 bases between them. Germline loops: CDR1 MNHEY, CDR2 SMNVEV (reference sequence). The CDR3 has 16 residues.

The table lists this clone with a count of one. V and J are TRBV29-1 and TRBJ1-1, with D tentatively TRBD1 (6 bases). V lost 6 bases and J lost 8, with 16 bases in between. This CDR3 is built from 12 residues. Germline loops: CDR1 SQVTM, CDR2 ANQGSEA. The CDR3: CSVGGGPTEAFF. Written as DNA, the CDR3 is TGCAGCGTGGGGGGGGGCCCGACCGAAGCTTTCTTT.

V is TRBV7-6 and J is TRBJ1-5; weak D call: TRBD1 (5 bases). Trimming cost V 5 bases and J 3 bases, with 14 bases left between them. This CDR3 is 15 amino acids long. Germline CDR1 reads SGHVS; CDR2 reads FNYEAQ. In nucleotides, the CDR3 is TGTGCCAGCAGCGTAGGACAAGGCCACAATCAGCCCCAGCATTTT. Translating gives CASSVGQGHNQPQHF. Combining the CDR3 with reference TRBV7-6 and TRBJ1-5 gives the whole variable domain GAGVSQSPRYKVTKRGQDVALRCDPISGHVSLYWYRQALGQGPEFLTYFNYEAQQDKSGLPNDRFSAERPEGSISTLTIQRTEQRDSAMYRCASSVGQGHNQPQHFGDGTRLSIL.

This clone has more than one count but fewer than ten. This chain uses TRBV7-8 with TRBJ2-7, with D maybe TRBD2 (5 bases). The CDR3 spans 13 residues. The germline CDR1 and CDR2 sequences are SGHVS and FQNEAQ. Trimming took off 7 bases at V and 7 bases at J, with 17 bases between the two ends. The CDR3 DNA follows: TGTGCCAGCACCCCAGGTGTTCGGGAAGAGCAGTACTTC. This gives the protein CASTPGVREEQYF.

The J gene is TRBJ1-1, the V gene TRBV6-5, with 7 nucleotides matching TRBD1. The CDR3 extends over 13 amino acids. V lost 4 bases and J lost 2; bases outside the gene matches: 1. CDR1 is MNHEY and CDR2 is SVGAGI in the germline V gene. This chain's CDR3 is CASSWTGNTEAFF. Written as DNA, the CDR3 is TGTGCCAGCAGTTGGACAGGTAACACTGAAGCTTTCTTT.

The chain combines TRBV5-8 with TRBJ2-1, with 10 bases identical to TRBD2. The V gene end was trimmed by 1 base and the J gene end by 9 bases; junction bases not matched to a gene: 1. Germline values: CDR1 SGHTS, CDR2 YDEGEE. This CDR3 is 13 amino acids long. DNA for the CDR3: TGTGCCAGCAGCTTGCTAGCGGGAGCTGAGCAGTTCTTC. It yields the protein CASSLLAGAEQFF. The complete variable domain, with remaining parts taken from reference TRBV5-8 and TRBJ2-1, reads EAGVTQSPTHLIKTRGQQATLRCSPISGHTSVYWYQQALGLGLQFLLWYDEGEERNRGNFPPRFSGRQFPNYSSELNVNALELEDSALYLCASSLLAGAEQFFGPGTRLTVL.

This clone was recorded only once. V and J are TRBV7-3 and TRBJ1-1; D is ambiguous. Trimming cost V 4 bases and J 0 bases, with 6 bases left between them. Germline assignment: CDR1 SGHTA and CDR2 FQGTGA. The CDR3 sequence is 13 residues long. CDR3 amino acids: CASSSGMNTEAFF. The CDR3, as DNA: TGTGCCAGCAGCTCGGGTATGAACACTGAAGCTTTCTTT.

This chain connects TRBV6-5 to TRBJ1-2, with D possibly TRBD1 on 6 matching bases. CDR1 and CDR2 (germline): MNHEY, SVGAGI. The CDR3 runs 13 residues. V lost 4 bases to trimming and J lost 8 bases, with 14 bases between them. The CDR3, as DNA: TGTGCCAGCAGTTTAGGGGGTTTGCGGGGCTACACCTTC. This encodes CASSLGGLRGYTF.

The J gene is TRBJ2-7, the V gene TRBV11-1; 7 bases fit TRBD2. The length of the CDR3 is 15 residues. V was clipped by 1 base and J by 5 bases; unmatched bases: 8. The V gene's germline CDR1 is SGHAT and CDR2 FQDESV (reference sequence). The chain's CDR3 is CASSLVVGGYNEQYF. The CDR3 nucleotides are TGTGCCAGCAGCTTAGTGGTCGGGGGGTACAACGAGCAGTACTTC.

This clone was seen once. The chain joins TRBV18 to TRBJ2-5; 7 nucleotides match TRBD2. CDR1 and CDR2 (germline): KGHSH, LQKENI. The V gene end was trimmed by 3 bases and the J gene end by 2 bases; junction bases not matched to a gene: 9. The CDR3 loop spans 16 amino acids. The CDR3 here is CASSPLTLAAQETQYF. The CDR3 nucleotides are TGTGCCAGCTCACCGCTGACTCTAGCGGCTCAAGAGACCCAGTACTTC.

This chain joins TRBV19 and TRBJ2-1; no definite D call. The V end was cut by 3 bases, the J end by 0 bases, with 9 bases between. Germline V CDR1 and CDR2: LNHDA, SQIVND (reference sequence). The CDR3 spans 15 residues. CDR3 nucleotide sequence: TGTGCCAGTAGTATTCTGTGGGGCTCCTACAATGAGCAGTTCTTC. Amino acid sequence: CASSILWGSYNEQFF.

This clone showed up just a few times. The gene calls are TRBV2 and TRBJ1-5; 8 nucleotides match TRBD1. CDR3 size: 15 residues. CDR1 is SNHLY and CDR2 is FYNNEI in the germline V gene. V shed 4 bases and J 2 bases; nucleotides not matched to a gene: 4. In DNA form, the CDR3 reads TGTGCCAGCAGTGTGGACAGGGTAGGCAATCAGCCCCAGCATTTT. This gives the protein CASSVDRVGNQPQHF.

This clone was observed a handful of times. The chain carries TRBV5-6 and TRBJ2-6, with D tentatively TRBD1 (5 bases). This CDR3 contains 17 residues. The V end lost 0 bases, the J end lost 0 bases, and 10 bases lay between the germline ends. Germline assignment: CDR1 SGHDT and CDR2 YYEEEE. The CDR3 region is CASSLGQILSGANVLTF. The CDR3 DNA reads as TGTGCCAGCAGCTTGGGACAGATACTCTCTGGGGCCAACGTCCTGACTTTC. The variable domain in full, completed from reference TRBV5-6 and TRBJ2-6, reads DAGVTQSPTHLIKTRGQQVTLRCSPKSGHDTVSWYQQALGQGPQFIFQYYEEEERQRGNFPDRFSGHQFPNYSSELNVNALLLGDSALYLCASSLGQILSGANVLTFGAGSRLTVL.

The chain has TRBV5-1 and TRBJ2-7; no clear D. CDR1 and CDR2 from the germline V gene are SGHRS and YFSETQ. The CDR3 has 13 amino acids. Trimming removed 5 bases from V and 6 bases from J, with 15 bases in between. The CDR3 sequence: CASRYDVTGEQYF. The CDR3 bases are TGCGCCAGCAGGTACGACGTCACGGGCGAGCAGTACTTC.

The chain joins TRBV2 to TRBJ2-1; the D gene is possibly TRBD2 (5 bases). The CDR3 loop spans 14 amino acids. From germline, CDR1 is SNHLY and CDR2 FYNNEI. V was trimmed by 6 bases and J by 0 bases, leaving 9 bases between them. The CDR3 DNA reads TGTGCCAGCAGCCTAGCAGACTCCTACAATGAGCAGTTCTTC. It is translated as CASSLADSYNEQFF.

The chain is built from TRBV30 and TRBJ2-7; possibly TRBD1 for D (6 bases). CDR3 length equals 12 residues. Per germline, CDR1 GTSNPN and CDR2 SVGIG (reference sequence). Trimming removed 3 bases at V and 9 bases at J, with 15 bases between. CDR3 loop: CAWSYRDFGQYF. CDR3 DNA: TGTGCCTGGAGCTACAGGGATTTTGGGCAGTACTTC. The full variable domain, with the rest looked up from reference TRBV30 and TRBJ2-7, is SQTIHQWPATLVQPVGSPLSLECTVEGTSNPNLYWYRQAAGRGLQLLFYSVGIGQISSEVPQNLSASRPQDRQFILSSKKLLLSDSGFYLCAWSYRDFGQYFGPGTRLTVT.

This rearrangement joins TRBV7-3 to TRBJ2-7; 8 nucleotides align to TRBD2. In germline, CDR1 is SGHTA, CDR2 FQGTGA. The CDR3 runs 15 residues. Trimming removed 3 bases from V and 0 bases from J; junction bases left unmatched: 4. The CDR3 loop reads CASSLGGRSSYEQYF. CDR3 DNA sequence: TGTGCCAGCAGCTTGGGCGGGAGGAGCTCCTACGAGCAGTACTTC.

This sequence joins TRBV5-1 and TRBJ2-2; D is perhaps TRBD1 or TRBD2 (5 bases each). V lost 5 bases and J lost 6, with 17 bases in between. This CDR3 has 15 residues. Germline V gene lookup returns CDR1 SGHRS and CDR2 YFSETQ. The CDR3 DNA reads as TGCGCCAGCAGTCGGCAAGGGGAGTTCGCCGGGGAGCTGTTTTTT. It encodes CASSRQGEFAGELFF. Filled out from reference TRBV5-1 and TRBJ2-2, the complete variable domain reads KAGVTQTPRYLIKTRGQQVTLSCSPISGHRSVSWYQQTPGQGLQFLFEYFSETQRNKGNFPGRFSGRQFSNSRSEMNVSTLELGDSALYLCASSRQGEFAGELFFGEGSRLTVL.